This TCR beta chain stems from a study of cytomegalovirus exposure and HLA in healthy donors. To note about this clone: Its specificity is not known.

Use of 60 Vbeta and 13 Jbeta primers characterized the PCR. Profiled with immunoSEQ multiplex PCR; TCRdb holds only in-frame clones, not every one. Of around 130,000 clones in the sample, 77% were seen once. Study results and limitations: Later analysis identified a missense DCLRE1C variant that was linked to TCR beta V- and J-gene trimming. In a later analysis, HLA-associated beta chains showed higher expansion and lower generation probabilities than comparable chains. In an earlier analysis, productive rearrangement rates for most beta V segments clustered near 90% or 30%.

This CDR3 has 13 residues. V shed 10 bases and J shed 1 base, with 11 bases lying between them. Per germline, CDR1 LNHDA and CDR2 SQIVND (reference sequence). The chain is built from TRBV19 and TRBJ1-5; weak D call: TRBD1 (6 bases). The TCR sequence derives from a man in his late teens or twenties in good health and CMV-seropositive. The sequencing input was PBMCs. Here the CDR3 DNA reads TGTGCCACCGCAGACAGGAGCAATCAGCCCCAGCATTTT. As protein: CATADRSNQPQHF.